This is a list of T cell receptor beta chains from one sample in a study of regulatory T cells in long-lasting Graves disease. TCRdb recomputed calls from the multiplex PCR reads with MiXCR, one row per CDR3 protein. Altogether about 470,000 distinct CDR3 sequences are present, around 21% being singletons, with the ten largest covering approximately 8%. The input for sequencing was peripheral blood mononuclear cells (PBMCs), taken when the disease was refractory, from a patient treated with antithyroid drugs. The receptors derive from a female donor with Graves disease. Each CDR3 is given with its conserved first and last residue. Each record gives: CDR3 DNA, CDR3 protein, V gene, clone size, D gene, J gene. The D gene is left open where the match is weak. Clone size appears in some rows only: once, few, many, or a class for an expanded clone.

cdr3_nt: TGTGCCAGCAGTTTACGAGGGCAAGGGGCCAAAAACATTCAGTACTTC
cdr3_aa: CASSLRGQGAKNIQYF
v_call: TRBV28
clone_size: many
d_call: -
j_call: TRBJ2-4

cdr3_nt: TGTGCCTGGAGTAGGGAGGGTGAGCAGTTCTTC
cdr3_aa: CAWSREGEQFF
v_call: TRBV30
clone_size: -
d_call: TRBD2
j_call: TRBJ2-1

cdr3_nt: TGTGCCAGCAGCCGCCGGGACTTTGACTATGGCTACACCTTC
cdr3_aa: CASSRRDFDYGYTF
v_call: TRBV5-5
clone_size: many
d_call: -
j_call: TRBJ1-2

cdr3_nt: TGCAGTGCTAGAGTCCCCGACGGAATTGAAGCTTCCTTT
cdr3_aa: CSARVPDGIEASF
v_call: TRBV20-1
clone_size: few
d_call: -
j_call: TRBJ1-1

cdr3_nt: TGCAGTGCTAGAGGCAGATTCCCCTATGGCTACACCTTC
cdr3_aa: CSARGRFPYGYTF
v_call: TRBV20-1
clone_size: few
d_call: -
j_call: TRBJ1-2

cdr3_nt: TGTGCCAGCACCCCCCCGATAGCGGAGTTGGAAGAGACCCAGTACTTC
cdr3_aa: CASTPPIAELEETQYF
v_call: TRBV2
clone_size: many
d_call: -
j_call: TRBJ2-5

cdr3_nt: TGTGCCAGCACCTGGGAGCATACGAACACCGGGGAGCTGTTTTTT
cdr3_aa: CASTWEHTNTGELFF
v_call: TRBV6-1
clone_size: few
d_call: -
j_call: TRBJ2-2

cdr3_nt: TGTGCCAGCCGGTCAATAGGGGACTCCTCCTACGAGCAGTACTTC
cdr3_aa: CASRSIGDSSYEQYF
v_call: TRBV27
clone_size: once
d_call: -
j_call: TRBJ2-7

cdr3_nt: TGTGCCAGCAGTGAATCCAGGTCGCAAGAGACCCAGTACTTC
cdr3_aa: CASSESRSQETQYF
v_call: TRBV25-1
clone_size: few
d_call: -
j_call: TRBJ2-5

cdr3_nt: TGCAGTGCTAGACCGGCGTATAGCAATCAGCCCCAGCATTTT
cdr3_aa: CSARPAYSNQPQHF
v_call: TRBV20-1
clone_size: -
d_call: -
j_call: TRBJ1-5

cdr3_nt: TGTGCCAGCAGCCCCCCCGGGACAGGGTGGAGCGAGCAGTACTTC
cdr3_aa: CASSPPGTGWSEQYF
v_call: TRBV28
clone_size: many
d_call: TRBD1
j_call: TRBJ2-7

cdr3_nt: TGCAGTGCTAGTTTCGGGACCGCAGGGTTCGAGCAGTACTTC
cdr3_aa: CSASFGTAGFEQYF
v_call: TRBV20-1
clone_size: few
d_call: -
j_call: TRBJ2-7

cdr3_nt: TGTGCCAGCAGCCGATTATGGGGTCCTCCGGGGGGCTACACCTTC
cdr3_aa: CASSRLWGPPGGYTF
v_call: TRBV9
clone_size: -
d_call: -
j_call: TRBJ1-2

cdr3_nt: TGCGCCAGCAGAGGGGATAGCGGTTTTTCCGGGGAGCTGTTTTTT
cdr3_aa: CASRGDSGFSGELFF
v_call: TRBV4-1
clone_size: once
d_call: -
j_call: TRBJ2-2

cdr3_nt: TGTGCCACCTCGACAGGGGGCTTGGACTACGACACCTACGAGCAGTACTTC
cdr3_aa: CATSTGGLDYDTYEQYF
v_call: TRBV28
clone_size: many
d_call: TRBD1
j_call: TRBJ2-7

cdr3_nt: TGTGCCAGCAGCCAAGAATCCGGGTTGGGAGAAAAACTGTTTTTT
cdr3_aa: CASSQESGLGEKLFF
v_call: TRBV4-2
clone_size: once
d_call: -
j_call: TRBJ1-4

cdr3_nt: TGTGCCAGCAGCTTAGACCGGTCCTCGGACGAGCAGTACTTC
cdr3_aa: CASSLDRSSDEQYF
v_call: TRBV7-9
clone_size: -
d_call: -
j_call: TRBJ2-7

cdr3_nt: TGTGCCACCAGCAGAGATATCCAGAGGGAGCAGTACTTC
cdr3_aa: CATSRDIQREQYF
v_call: TRBV15
clone_size: few
d_call: -
j_call: TRBJ2-7